Sequencing of this TCR beta chain was carried out in a study of T cell responses to AZD1222 COVID-19 vaccine. Only in-frame clones appear in the TCRdb table, and some are missing; sequencing was by immunoSEQ multiplex PCR. The sample lists 130,000 to 150,000 clones, 90% to 95% occurring once. Germline CDR1 reads SGHTA; CDR2 reads FQGTGA. J gave up 5 bases and V 0 bases, and 0 bases lay outside the gene matches. This CDR3 region has 14 residues. Study-wide points: Vaccine-associated CD4 TCRs ranged over spike, dominating at 160-218 and 743-854.

In the case of this clone: Its antigen is undetermined.

This clonotype was sampled from an adult in good health. V is TRBV7-3 and J is TRBJ2-2; 7 bases align to TRBD2. The sample here was peripheral blood, taken on day 0 of AZD1222 vaccination. The CDR3 coding sequence is TGTGCCAGCAGCTTAACGCGGGGGACCGGGGAGCTGTTTTTT. Its protein product is CASSLTRGTGELFF.